This TCR beta chain was retrieved from a study of a mutant IDH1 vaccine in newly diagnosed glioma. Germline V gives CDR1 SGHTA, CDR2 FQGNSA. The CDR3 spans 15 residues. The junction had 11 bases not matched to a gene; V was cut back by 5 bases and J by 5 bases. Some clones are missing from TCRdb's copy, which holds only in-frame ones; the method was immunoSEQ multiplex PCR. The sample shows over 50,000 clones, approximately 90% of them seen only once. The sample's time point: week 5, during vaccination. The investigators gave 300 ug of mutant IDH1 20-mer peptide in each vaccine dose, together with topical imiquimod. In regard to this clone: Its antigen remains unidentified.

The source material was PBMCs, sampled from a glioma patient whose treatment included an IDH1 peptide vaccine. The chain combines TRBV7-2 with TRBJ1-2; 7 nucleotides match TRBD1. The receptor was derived from a woman aged 40 to 50 with glioma. For the CDR3, the DNA is TGTGCCAGCAGCCGCGGGGCAGGGGGTGGGTATGGCTACACCTTC. Residues: CASSRGAGGGYGYTF.